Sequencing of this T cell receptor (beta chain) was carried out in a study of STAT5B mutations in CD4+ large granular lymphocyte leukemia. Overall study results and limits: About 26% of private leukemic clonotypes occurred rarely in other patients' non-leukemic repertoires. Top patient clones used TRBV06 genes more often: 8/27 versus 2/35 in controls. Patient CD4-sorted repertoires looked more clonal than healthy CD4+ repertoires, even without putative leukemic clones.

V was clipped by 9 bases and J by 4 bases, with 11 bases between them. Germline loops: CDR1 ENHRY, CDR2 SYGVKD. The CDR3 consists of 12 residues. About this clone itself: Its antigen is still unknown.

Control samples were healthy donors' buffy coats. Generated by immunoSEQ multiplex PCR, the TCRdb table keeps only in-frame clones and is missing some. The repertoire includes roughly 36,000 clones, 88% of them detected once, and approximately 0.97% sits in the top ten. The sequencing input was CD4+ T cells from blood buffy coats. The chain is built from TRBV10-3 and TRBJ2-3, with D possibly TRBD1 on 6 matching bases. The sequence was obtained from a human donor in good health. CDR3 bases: TGTGCCATAACAGGGAACCCAGATACGCAGTATTTT. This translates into CAITGNPDTQYF.